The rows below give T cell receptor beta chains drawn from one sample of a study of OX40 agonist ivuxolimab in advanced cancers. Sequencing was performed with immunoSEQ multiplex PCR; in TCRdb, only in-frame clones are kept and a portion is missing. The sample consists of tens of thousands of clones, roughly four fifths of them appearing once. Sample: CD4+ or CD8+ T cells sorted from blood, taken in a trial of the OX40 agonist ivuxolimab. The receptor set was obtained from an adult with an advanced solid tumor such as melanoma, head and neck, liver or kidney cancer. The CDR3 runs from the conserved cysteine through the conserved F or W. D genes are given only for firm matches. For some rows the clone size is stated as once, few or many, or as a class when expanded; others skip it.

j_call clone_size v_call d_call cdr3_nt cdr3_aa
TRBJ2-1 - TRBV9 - TGTGCCAGCAGCGTCTGGGATTCCTACAATGAGCAGTTCTTC CASSVWDSYNEQFF
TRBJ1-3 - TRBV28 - TGTGCCAGCAGCCAGGGTGTCATTGGAAACACCATATATTTT CASSQGVIGNTIYF
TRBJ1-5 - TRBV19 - TGTGCCAGTAGTGCCTCACAGGGATGGAGTCAGCCCCAGCATTTT CASSASQGWSQPQHF
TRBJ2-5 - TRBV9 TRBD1 TGTGCCAGCAGCGCGGGGACAGGGTCAGGGTTGTTGGTAGAGACCCAGTACTTC CASSAGTGSGLLVETQYF
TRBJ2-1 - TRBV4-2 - TGTGCCAGCAGCCAAGACCTAGCTATGGATGAGCAGTTCTTC CASSQDLAMDEQFF
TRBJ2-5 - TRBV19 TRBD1 TGTGCCAGCAGGACCGGGACAGGGGGCGGAGAGACCCAGTACTTC CASRTGTGGGETQYF
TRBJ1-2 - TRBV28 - TGTGCCAGCAGCACCGGACAGAGCAACTATGGCTACACCTTC CASSTGQSNYGYTF
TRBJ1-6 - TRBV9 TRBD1 TGTGCCAGCAGCGTGGCGGGACAGGGAGGCTCACCCCTCCACTTT CASSVAGQGGSPLHF
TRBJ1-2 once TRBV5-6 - TGTGCCAGCAGCGGGGGGTTCGTTACGGGAGACTATGGCTACACCTTC CASSGGFVTGDYGYTF
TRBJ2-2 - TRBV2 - TGTGCCAGCGCCGGACGGATCACCGGGGAGCTGTTTTTT CASAGRITGELFF
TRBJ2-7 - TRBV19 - TGTGCCAGTAGTATAACCGGGGACGAGCAGTACTTC CASSITGDEQYF
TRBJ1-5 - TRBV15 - TGTGCCACCAGCAGAGGGGGCTTTCAGCCCCAGCATTTT CATSRGGFQPQHF
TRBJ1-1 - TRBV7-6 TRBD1 TGTGCCAGCAGCTTAGGGACAGGGAGAGGCACTGAAGCTTTCTTT CASSLGTGRGTEAFF
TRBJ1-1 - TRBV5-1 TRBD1 TGCGCCAGCAGCATCACCAGCCGAGGGGGCCACACTGAAGCTTTCTTT CASSITSRGGHTEAFF
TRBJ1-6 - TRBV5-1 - TGCGCCAGCAGCTTGGGGTTGGGCAGGAGCTCCTATAATTCACCCCTCCACTTT CASSLGLGRSSYNSPLHF
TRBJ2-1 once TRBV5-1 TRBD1 TGCGCCAGCAGCTACAACACGGGACAGTCCTACAATGAGCAGTTCTTC CASSYNTGQSYNEQFF
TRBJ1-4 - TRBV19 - TGTGCCAGTAGTAAGGGGGAAAAACTGTTTTTT CASSKGEKLFF
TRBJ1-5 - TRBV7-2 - TGTGCCAGCAGCTTAGGGTGGGAACATGGCAATCAGCCCCAGCATTTT CASSLGWEHGNQPQHF
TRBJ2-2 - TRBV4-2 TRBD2 TGTGCCAGCAGCCAAGAACTAGCGGATCACACCGGGGAGCTGTTTTTT CASSQELADHTGELFF
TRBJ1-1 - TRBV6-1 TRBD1 TGTGCCAGCAGTGAATTTGGGACAGGGGGCTGGGCGAACACTGAAGCTTTCTTT CASSEFGTGGWANTEAFF
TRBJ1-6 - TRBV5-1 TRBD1 TGCGCCACCAAACGGGACAGTTCCAATTCACCCCTCCACTTT CATKRDSSNSPLHF
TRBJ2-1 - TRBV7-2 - TGTGCCAGCAGCTTAGAGGGACTGCCCAATGAGCAGTTCTTC CASSLEGLPNEQFF
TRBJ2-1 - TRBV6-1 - TGTGCCAGCAGTGAACGGTTTGCATGGGAGCAGTTCTTC CASSERFAWEQFF
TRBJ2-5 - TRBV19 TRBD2 TGTGCCAGTAGTATACTTGGAGCGGGGGGCTCGGAGACCCAGTACTTC CASSILGAGGSETQYF
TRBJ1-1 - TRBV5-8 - TGTGCCAGCAGCTTGTTGGCGGGGACTGAAGCTTTCTTT CASSLLAGTEAFF
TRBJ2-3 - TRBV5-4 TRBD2 TGTGCCAGCAGCCCGGGACTAGCGGGGGGGCAGGATACGCAGTATTTT CASSPGLAGGQDTQYF
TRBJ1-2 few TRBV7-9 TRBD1 TGTGCCAGCAGCCTCACAGGGGGCTATGGCTACACCTTC CASSLTGGYGYTF
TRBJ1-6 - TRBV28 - TGTGCCAGCAGGACTACGACAGGACTTGGGGATTCACCCCTCCACTTT CASRTTTGLGDSPLHF
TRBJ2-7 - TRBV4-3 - TGCGCCAGCAGCCAAGATCTTAGGGGGGTGGGCGAGCAGTACTTC CASSQDLRGVGEQYF
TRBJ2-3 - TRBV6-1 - TGTGCCAGCAGTGGAGGCGGGGACCCATATACGCAGTATTTT CASSGGGDPYTQYF
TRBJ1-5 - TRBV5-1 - TGCGCCAGCAGGCGGGAGGTAAATCAGCCCCAGCATTTT CASRREVNQPQHF
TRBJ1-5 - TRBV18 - TGTGCCAGCTCATCAGGGGGCAATCAGCCCCAGCATTTT CASSSGGNQPQHF
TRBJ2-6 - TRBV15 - TGTGCCACCAGCAGAGCGGCAGGGATGACTGGGGCCAACGTCCTGACTTTC CATSRAAGMTGANVLTF
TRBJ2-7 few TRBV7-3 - TGTGCCAGCAGCTTGGGGGCCTCCTACGAGCAGTACTTC CASSLGASYEQYF
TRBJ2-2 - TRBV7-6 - TGTGCCAGCAGCTTAGTTGCCAGAAGCACCGGGGAGCTGTTTTTT CASSLVARSTGELFF
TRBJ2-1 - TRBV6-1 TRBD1 TGTGCCAGCAGTGGGCGACAGGGGCTCTCCTACAATGAGCAGTTCTTC CASSGRQGLSYNEQFF
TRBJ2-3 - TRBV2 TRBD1 TGTGCCAGCAGTGTAGGGGGCACTACAGATACGCAGTATTTT CASSVGGTTDTQYF